This T cell receptor (beta chain) is from a study of T cells in Graves' hyperthyroidism and ophthalmopathy. Broader study findings: From stable hyperthyroidism, ophthalmopathy was separated by a 13 V-J model. Model predictions of ophthalmopathy came a median about six months before onset.

TCR beta CDR3 regions were amplified from RNA. The HTBI primer set was used in a first-round RT-PCR of the TCR CDR3. TCRdb used MiXCR to reprocess the multiplex PCR reads, holding one entry per CDR3 protein. The sample contains 200,000 to 250,000 distinct CDR3 sequences, under 20% of which appear only once. Absent ophthalmopathy progression within 18 months defined stable Graves' hyperthyroidism. The authors took PBMCs from 10 ml fresh peripheral blood. About this clonotype itself: Antigen: not known.

The CDR3 extends over 14 amino acids. Trimming removed 6 bases at V and 3 bases at J, with 12 bases between. Germline V gene lookup returns CDR1 MNHEY and CDR2 SMNVEV (reference sequence). The specimen sequenced was blood. The receptor's source is a man aged 50-59 years with Graves' hyperthyroidism. The rearrangement links TRBV27 to TRBJ1-5; maybe TRBD1 (5 bases). CDR3 sequence: CASSSGRNNQPQHF. In nucleotides, the CDR3 is TGTGCCAGCAGCTCGGGACGGAACAATCAGCCCCAGCATTTT.